This is a list of T cell receptor beta chains from one sample in a study of blood T cell repertoires in COVID-19. The protocol was immunoSEQ multiplex PCR, while the TCRdb copy is restricted to in-frame clones and leaves out a portion. The sample includes 360,000 or so clones, almost 90% of them seen just once. The specimen sequenced was peripheral blood. The receptors originated from a young man with active or convalescent COVID-19. CDR3s leave out the opening cysteine and the closing phenylalanine or tryptophan.

TRBV7-2,TRBJ2-5,13,ASSPPSGRAETQY
TRBV7-8,TRBJ2-1,13,ASSLELAGGLEQF
TRBV7-9,TRBJ1-1,11,ASSFLGSTEAF
TRBV18,TRBJ1-1,12,ASSPLSGKTEAF
TRBV7-8,TRBJ2-1,14,ASRPLPGSSYNEQF
TRBV6-5,TRBJ1-5,12,ASRTTGGNQPQH
TRBV3-1/TRBV3-2,TRBJ2-1,14,ASSQESQRRYNEQF
TRBV5-6,TRBJ1-2,13,ASSLVINQLYGYT
TRBV20-1,TRBJ2-7,9,SASGQYEQY
TRBV24-1,TRBJ2-3,13,ATSEAGVLFDTQY
TRBV7-2,TRBJ2-1,12,ASSFSSSYNEQF
TRBV12-3/TRBV12-4,TRBJ1-1,10,ASKQGGTEAF
TRBV19,TRBJ1-1,13,ASSIGVGGETEAF
TRBV10-3,TRBJ2-6,14,AISESAYSGANVLT
TRBV6-1,TRBJ1-2,10,ASSEVQYGYT
TRBV4-3,TRBJ1-5,13,ASSQDREGRQPQH
TRBV19,TRBJ1-5,15,ASSPGDALGKRQPQH
TRBV28,TRBJ2-3,14,ASSSQGAVRTDTQY
TRBV6-1,TRBJ1-1,13,ATREGARGSTEAF
TRBV27,TRBJ1-5,9,ASRSRGETH
TRBV19,TRBJ2-7,13,ASSTTSFSGFEQY
TRBV15,TRBJ1-5,13,ATSPPGGGNQPQH
TRBV19,TRBJ2-7,12,ASSIGAAFGEQY
TRBV5-8,TRBJ2-7,13,ASSRGQGRAYEQY
TRBV7-2,TRBJ1-2,12,ASSLRDRGYGYT
TRBV5-1,TRBJ2-7,12,ASSRDRIPYEQY
TRBV29-1,TRBJ1-2,12,SVPGHGNGYGYT
TRBV18,TRBJ1-6,16,ASSPKNPQGSYNSPLH
TRBV28,TRBJ1-2,11,ASSKDRVYGYT
TRBV9,TRBJ1-4,10,ASSGQSEKLF
TRBV4-3,TRBJ1-1,10,ASSQDGTKAF
TRBV14,TRBJ2-6,15,ASSQADGGAGANVLT
TRBV5-4,TRBJ1-5,13,ASSLDRGSAQPQH
TRBV28,TRBJ1-2,10,ASSLRSYRYT
TRBV24-1,TRBJ2-3,14,ATSEASGGLTDTQY
TRBV27,TRBJ1-4,10,ASSHRGEKLF
TRBV19,TRBJ1-5,13,ASSLSRGESQPQH
TRBV28,TRBJ2-3,14,ASSSPGHLPPDTQY
TRBV28,TRBJ1-2,10,ASSPDRDGYT
TRBV7-3,TRBJ2-1,13,ASRSPGTRSNEQF
TRBV28,TRBJ2-1,13,ASILDYNSYNEQF
TRBV24-1,TRBJ1-2,13,ATSARDSPNYGYT
TRBV4-1,TRBJ2-2,17,ASSQAPRTSGRADGELF
TRBV5-6,TRBJ1-4,13,ASSAGIATNEKLF
TRBV25-1,TRBJ1-4,14,ASSAQTGNTNEKLF
TRBV7-9,TRBJ2-3,11,ASSLLPFNTQY
TRBV7-8,TRBJ1-5,10,ASSPPNQPQH
TRBV28,TRBJ2-7,12,ASRWDRESEEQY
TRBV28,TRBJ2-2,12,ASRQGGSTGELF
TRBV6-5,TRBJ2-7,11,ASGNTGFAEQY
TRBV7-9,TRBJ1-1,12,ASSRWTENTEAF
TRBV7-9,TRBJ1-6,13,ASSHRQDYNSPLH
TRBV9,TRBJ2-3,13,ASSVTPGSTDTQY
TRBV4-2,TRBJ2-3,14,ASSQSTSGSTDTQY